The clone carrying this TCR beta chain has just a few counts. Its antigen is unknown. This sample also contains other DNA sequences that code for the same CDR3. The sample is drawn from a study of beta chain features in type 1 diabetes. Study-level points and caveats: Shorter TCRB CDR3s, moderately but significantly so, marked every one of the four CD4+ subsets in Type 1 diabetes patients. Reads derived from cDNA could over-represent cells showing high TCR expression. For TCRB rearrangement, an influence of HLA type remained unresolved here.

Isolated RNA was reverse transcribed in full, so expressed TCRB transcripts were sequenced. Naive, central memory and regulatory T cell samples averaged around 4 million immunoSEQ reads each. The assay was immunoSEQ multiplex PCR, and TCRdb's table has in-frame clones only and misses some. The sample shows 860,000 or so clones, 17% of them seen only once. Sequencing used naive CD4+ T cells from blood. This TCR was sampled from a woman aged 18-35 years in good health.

The CDR3 protein is CASSLAGTGTYEQYF. As DNA, the CDR3 is TGTGCCAGCAGCTTAGCCGGAACAGGGACCTACGAGCAGTACTTC. The J gene is TRBJ2-7, the V gene TRBV7-2; maybe TRBD1 (6 bases). The CDR3 extends over 15 amino acids. Trimming shortened V by 0 bases and J by 2 bases, and 11 bases separated the two germline ends. Germline V gene lookup returns CDR1 SGHTA and CDR2 FQGNSA.